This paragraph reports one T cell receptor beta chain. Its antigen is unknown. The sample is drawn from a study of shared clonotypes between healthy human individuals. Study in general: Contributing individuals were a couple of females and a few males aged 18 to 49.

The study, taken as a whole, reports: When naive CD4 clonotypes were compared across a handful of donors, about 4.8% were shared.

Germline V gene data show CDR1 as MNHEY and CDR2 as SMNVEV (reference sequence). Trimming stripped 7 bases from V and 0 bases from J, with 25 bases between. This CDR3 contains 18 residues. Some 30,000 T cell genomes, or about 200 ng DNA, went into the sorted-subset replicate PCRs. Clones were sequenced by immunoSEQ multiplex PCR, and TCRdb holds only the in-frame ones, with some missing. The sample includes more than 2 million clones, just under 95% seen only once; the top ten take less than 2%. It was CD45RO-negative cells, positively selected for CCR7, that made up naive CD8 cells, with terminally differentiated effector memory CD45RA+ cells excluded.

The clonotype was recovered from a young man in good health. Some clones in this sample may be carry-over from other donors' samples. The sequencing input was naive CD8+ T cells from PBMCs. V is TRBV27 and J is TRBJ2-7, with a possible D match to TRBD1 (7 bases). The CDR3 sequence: CASTPGKGAGISSYEQYF. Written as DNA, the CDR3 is TGTGCCAGCACCCCGGGGAAGGGGGCGGGAATTAGCTCCTACGAGCAGTACTTC.